This T cell receptor beta chain was identified in a study of T-cell reconstitution after alpha-beta-depleted transplantation in children. This CDR3 contains 14 residues. Germline loops: CDR1 SGHTA, CDR2 FQGNSA. With 5 bases removed from V and 0 bases from J, the gap between germline ends came to 9 bases. Unique molecular identifiers were incorporated into the prepared TCRbeta library. One entry per CDR3 protein results from TCRdb running MiXCR on the PCR reads. The table lists over 550,000 distinct CDR3 sequences, about 10% of them singletons. The sample consisted of PBMCs from the stem cell graft donor, taken from the stem cell graft. This TCR was sampled from a human donor who donated a stem cell graft to a child with acute myeloid leukemia. The V and J genes are TRBV7-2 and TRBJ2-3; a possible D gene is TRBD2 (5 bases). The CDR3 loop is CASSRLISTDTQYF. As DNA, the CDR3 is TGTGCCAGCAGCCGACTAATTAGCACAGATACGCAGTATTTT.